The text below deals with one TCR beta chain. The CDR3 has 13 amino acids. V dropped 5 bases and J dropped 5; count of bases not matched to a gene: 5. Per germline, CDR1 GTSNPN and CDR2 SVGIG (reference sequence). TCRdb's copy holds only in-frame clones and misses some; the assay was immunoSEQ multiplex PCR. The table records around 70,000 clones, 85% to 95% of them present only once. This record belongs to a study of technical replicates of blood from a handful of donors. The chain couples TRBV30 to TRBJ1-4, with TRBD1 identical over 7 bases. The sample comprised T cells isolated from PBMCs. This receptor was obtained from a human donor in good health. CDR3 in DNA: TGTGCCTGGTCCCCAGGGGGAAATGAAAAACTGTTTTTT. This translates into CAWSPGGNEKLFF.